A single sample gave rise to the 14 T cell receptor beta chains below, sequenced in a study of beta chain features in type 1 diabetes. Expressed TCRB transcripts were sequenced because the isolated RNA had all been reverse transcribed beforehand. Sequencing used immunoSEQ multiplex PCR; TCRdb keeps in-frame clones, though not all of them. The sample lists around 160,000 clones; nearly 50% were seen once. Source material: Tregs from blood. The receptors here all came from a man aged 18 to 35 in good health.

This CDR3 is CASSSWVRGYEQYF. CDR3 DNA: TGTGCCAGCAGCTCCTGGGTCCGGGGTTACGAGCAGTACTTC. The chain links TRBV7-7 to TRBJ2-7; tentatively, D is TRBD2 (5 bases). The CDR3 spans 14 residues. Germline V CDR1 and CDR2: SSHAT, FNYEAQ (reference sequence). V gave up 4 bases and J gave up 4 bases, with 14 bases separating them.

This clone occurred once. J is TRBJ1-1 and V is TRBV28; weak D call: TRBD1 (6 bases). CDR1 is MDHEN, CDR2 SYDVKM, per germline. V lost 6 bases, J lost 9 bases, and 17 bases lay in between. The CDR3 extends over 13 amino acids. CDR3 bases: TGTGCCAGCAGCTCACAGGGCTTAAGGAAAGCTTTCTTT. Amino acid sequence: CASSSQGLRKAFF.

This rearrangement joins TRBV7-3 to TRBJ2-7; 7 nucleotides line up with TRBD2. This CDR3 is 15 amino acids long. Germline values: CDR1 SGHTA, CDR2 FQGTGA. V lost 2 bases, J lost 6 bases, and 10 bases stayed unmatched. CDR3 in amino acids: CASSLFGGRVSEQYF. The CDR3 nucleotides are TGTGCCAGCAGCTTATTTGGCGGGAGAGTAAGCGAGCAGTACTTC.

This clone was observed a few times. This chain connects TRBV5-5 to TRBJ2-2; 9 bases are a match to TRBD1. V lost 3 bases, J lost 5 bases, and 5 bases stayed unmatched. The CDR3 has 15 residues. The germline CDR1 and CDR2 sequences are SGHKS and YYEKEE (reference sequence). The CDR3 loop reads CASSSTGGYTGELFF. CDR3 nucleotides: TGTGCCAGCAGCTCCACAGGGGGCTATACCGGGGAGCTGTTTTTT.

This clone was observed a handful of times. The chain links TRBV23-1 to TRBJ2-7; 7 bases agree with TRBD1. TRBV23-1 is an ORF for which the function is uncertain. The length of the CDR3 is 16 residues. V gave up 8 bases and J gave up 1 base; unmatched junction bases: 14. CDR3: CASPNRGRIISYEQYF. The CDR3 bases are TGCGCCAGCCCCAACAGGGGACGCATTATATCCTACGAGCAGTACTTC.

The chain carries TRBV10-3 and TRBJ1-5; D possibly corresponds to TRBD1 (5 bases). The CDR3 totals 14 residues. Germline lookup yields CDR1 ENHRY and CDR2 SYGVKD. Trimming took 2 bases from V and 5 from J, leaving 10 bases between them. CDR3 DNA sequence: TGTGCCATCAGTGAGGCCGGGGGTGATCAGCCCCAGCATTTT. Protein product: CAISEAGGDQPQHF.

V and J are TRBV18 and TRBJ1-4; D gene uncertain. CDR1 and CDR2 (germline): KGHSH, LQKENI. Trimming cost V 2 bases and J 5 bases, with 9 bases left between them. The CDR3 is made up of 14 amino acids. CDR3 DNA sequence: TGTGCCAGCTCACCAAACAGCCTGAATGAAAAACTGTTTTTT. This codes for CASSPNSLNEKLFF.

In this sample, this clone turned up a few times. The V and J genes are TRBV7-2 and TRBJ2-2; perhaps TRBD2 as D (5 bases). The V gene's germline CDR1 is SGHTA and CDR2 FQGNSA. Trimming pared 0 bases from V and 0 bases from J, leaving 8 bases between. CDR3 length: 16 residues. The CDR3 DNA is TGTGCCAGCAGCTTAGCGGCGGGCCCGAACACCGGGGAGCTGTTTTTT. This translates into CASSLAAGPNTGELFF.

This clone was recorded a few times. The chain links TRBV29-1 to TRBJ2-7; D is perhaps TRBD2 (6 bases). Trimming removed 4 bases at V and 0 bases at J, with 10 bases between. Germline CDR1 is SQVTM and CDR2 is ANQGSEA. The CDR3 covers 13 residues. CDR3 region: CSVGGVSSYEQYF. CDR3 sequence (DNA): TGCAGCGTTGGCGGGGTTTCCTCCTACGAGCAGTACTTC.

The genes are TRBV5-1 and TRBJ1-3; D ambiguous. V lost 1 base, J lost 0 bases, and 11 bases lay in between. The CDR3 totals 16 residues. Germline V gene lookup returns CDR1 SGHRS and CDR2 YFSETQ. CDR3 DNA: TGCGCCAGCAGCTTGTATACCGGAGCCTCTGGAAACACCATATATTTT. It encodes CASSLYTGASGNTIYF.

This clone occurred a few times. The chain joins TRBV6-5 to TRBJ1-1, with 10 bases matching TRBD1. The germline V gene encodes CDR1 MNHEY and CDR2 SVGAGI. Trimming at V came to 5 bases and at J to 5 bases, leaving 5 bases not matched to a gene. The CDR3 is 14 residues long. The CDR3 protein is CASSRTGGLTEAFF. For the CDR3, the DNA is TGTGCCAGCAGTCGGACAGGGGGGCTGACTGAAGCTTTCTTT.

A few counts support this clone. The rearrangement uses TRBV11-2 and TRBJ2-7; 11 nucleotides agree with TRBD2. Germline loops: CDR1 SGHAT, CDR2 FQNNGV. There are 17 residues in the CDR3. V lost 5 bases and J lost 6; bases outside the gene matches: 15. The DNA of the CDR3 is TGTGCCAGCAGCGGTCAGTTCTTTAGCGGGAGGGCCTCCGAGCAGTACTTC. Translated: CASSGQFFSGRASEQYF.

In its sample, this clone was seen a few times. The chain couples TRBV2 to TRBJ1-2, with 8 nucleotides matching TRBD1. The germline V gene has CDR1 SNHLY and CDR2 FYNNEI. CDR3 size: 14 residues. V trimming: 7 bases; J trimming: 7 bases; junction bases outside the gene matches: 11. The CDR3 DNA sequence: TGTGCCAGCAAAATGGAGACAGGGGCAGCTGGCTACACCTTC. Residues: CASKMETGAAGYTF.

This chain connects TRBV7-2 to TRBJ2-7; D possibly corresponds to TRBD1 (6 bases). The CDR3 totals 14 residues. Trimming took 0 bases from V and 4 from J, leaving 10 bases between them. The V gene's germline CDR1 is SGHTA and CDR2 FQGNSA. The CDR3 DNA is TGTGCCAGCAGCTTAGCGACCAGGGGATACGAGCAGTACTTC. It codes for CASSLATRGYEQYF.